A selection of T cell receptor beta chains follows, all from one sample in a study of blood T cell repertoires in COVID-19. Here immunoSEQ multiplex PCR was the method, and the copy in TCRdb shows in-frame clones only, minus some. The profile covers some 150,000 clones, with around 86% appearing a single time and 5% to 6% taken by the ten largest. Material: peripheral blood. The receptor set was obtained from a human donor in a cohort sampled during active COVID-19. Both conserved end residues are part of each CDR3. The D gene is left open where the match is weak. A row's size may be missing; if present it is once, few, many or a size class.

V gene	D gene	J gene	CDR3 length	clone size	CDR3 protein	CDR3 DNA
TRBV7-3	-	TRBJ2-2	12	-	CASSLNTGELFF	TGTGCCAGCAGCCTGAACACCGGGGAGCTGTTTTTT
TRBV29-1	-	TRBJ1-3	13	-	CSGSTVSGNTIYF	TGCAGCGGCTCGACAGTTTCTGGAAACACCATATATTTT
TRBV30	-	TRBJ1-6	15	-	CAWSARDFYNSPLHF	TGTGCCTGGAGTGCTAGGGACTTCTATAATTCACCCCTCCACTTT
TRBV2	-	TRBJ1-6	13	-	CASSESPDSPLHF	TGTGCCAGCAGTGAATCCCCAGATTCACCCCTCCACTTT
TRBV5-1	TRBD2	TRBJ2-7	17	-	CASSPRGLAQRSYEQYF	TGCGCCAGCAGCCCTCGAGGACTAGCGCAGCGCTCCTACGAGCAGTACTTC
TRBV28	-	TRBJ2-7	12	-	CASRQQGYEQYF	TGTGCCAGCAGACAACAGGGTTACGAGCAGTACTTC
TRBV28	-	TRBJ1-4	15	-	CASSLGGSLNEKLFF	TGTGCCAGCAGTTTAGGGGGCAGCCTTAATGAAAAACTGTTTTTT
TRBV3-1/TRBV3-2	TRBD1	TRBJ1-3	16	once	CASSQGTGGPGNTIYF	TGTGCCAGCAGCCAAGGGACAGGGGGCCCTGGAAACACCATATATTTT
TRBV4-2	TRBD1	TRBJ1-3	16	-	CASSLQGTGAGNTIYF	TGTGCCAGCAGCCTCCAAGGAACAGGGGCTGGAAACACCATATATTTT
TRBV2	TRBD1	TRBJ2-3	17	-	CASTPPGTGDFTDTQYF	TGTGCCAGCACCCCCCCGGGGACAGGGGACTTCACAGATACGCAGTATTTT
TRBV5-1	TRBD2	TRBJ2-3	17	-	CASSSSAGGPGADTQYF	TGCGCCAGCAGCTCCTCGGCGGGAGGGCCCGGGGCAGATACGCAGTATTTT